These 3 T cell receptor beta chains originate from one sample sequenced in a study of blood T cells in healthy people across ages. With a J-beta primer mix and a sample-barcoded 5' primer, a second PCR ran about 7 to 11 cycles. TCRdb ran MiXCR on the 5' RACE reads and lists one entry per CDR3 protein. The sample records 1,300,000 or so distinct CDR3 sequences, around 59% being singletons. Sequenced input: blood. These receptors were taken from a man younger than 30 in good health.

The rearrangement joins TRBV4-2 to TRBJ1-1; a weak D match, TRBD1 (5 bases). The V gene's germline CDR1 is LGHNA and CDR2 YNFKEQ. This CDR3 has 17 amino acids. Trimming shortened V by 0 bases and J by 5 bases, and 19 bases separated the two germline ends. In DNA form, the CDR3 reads TGTGCCAGCAGCCAAGAACCCCAGGGACCCTTGGGGACTGAAGCTTTCTTT. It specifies CASSQEPQGPLGTEAFF.

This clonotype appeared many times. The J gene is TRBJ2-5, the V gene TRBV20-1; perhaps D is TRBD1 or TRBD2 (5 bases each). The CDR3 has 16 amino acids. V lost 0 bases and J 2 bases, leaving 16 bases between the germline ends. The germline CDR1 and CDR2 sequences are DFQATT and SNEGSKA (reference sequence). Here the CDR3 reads CSARDLEGILQETQYF. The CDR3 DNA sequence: TGCAGTGCTAGAGATCTTGAGGGGATACTACAAGAGACCCAGTACTTC.

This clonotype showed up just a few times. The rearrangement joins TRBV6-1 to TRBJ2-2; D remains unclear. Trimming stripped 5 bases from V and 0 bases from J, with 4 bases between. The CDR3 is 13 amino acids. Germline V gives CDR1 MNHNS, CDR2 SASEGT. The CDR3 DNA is TGTGCCAGCAGTATTTCGAACACCGGGGAGCTGTTTTTT. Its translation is CASSISNTGELFF.